The next 8 T cell receptor beta chains were all read from a single sample in a study of graft-versus-host responses after intestinal transplantation. Intraepithelial plus lamina propria lymphocytes were released by processing graft tissue. Clones were sequenced by immunoSEQ multiplex PCR, and TCRdb holds only the in-frame ones, with some missing. The sample has about 37,000 clones; roughly nine tenths are singletons. The sequenced sample was ileum tissue, obtained around 190 days after intestinal transplant. These receptors all come from a human patient who received an intestinal transplant, so some T cells may come from the graft donor.

This clone was detected only once. The chain carries TRBV19 and TRBJ2-7; D not certain. This CDR3 comprises 14 residues. Germline-derived CDR1 and CDR2 are LNHDA and SQIVND (reference sequence). Trimming removed 7 bases from V and 2 bases from J, with 15 bases in between. In nucleotides, the CDR3 is TGTGCCAGTAACCCGCGCGGCAGAGCCTACGAGCAGTACTTC. Its translation: CASNPRGRAYEQYF.

The gene calls are TRBV10-3 and TRBJ1-6; D remains unclear. Germline CDR1 is ENHRY and CDR2 is SYGVKD. Trimming removed 5 bases from V and 14 bases from J, with 13 bases in between. This CDR3 is 12 amino acids long. Here the CDR3 reads CAISRGVASLHF. The CDR3 coding sequence is TGTGCCATCAGTCGCGGTGTAGCTTCCCTCCACTTT.

CDR3 loop: CASSPPQGRDTEAFF. CDR3 bases: TGTGCCAGCTCACCACCTCAGGGGCGCGACACTGAAGCTTTCTTT. This chain uses TRBV18 with TRBJ1-1; D is perhaps TRBD1 (6 bases). The CDR3 runs 15 residues. Germline V gives CDR1 KGHSH, CDR2 LQKENI. The V gene lost 0 bases and the J gene lost 3 bases, with 11 bases spanning the gap.

This clone appeared a single time. This chain's CDR3 is CASSLYRDPQFVETQYF. DNA of the CDR3: TGCGCCAGCAGCCTGTACCGGGACCCCCAGTTTGTAGAGACCCAGTACTTC. The gene calls are TRBV5-1 and TRBJ2-5; D possibly uses TRBD1 or TRBD2 (5 bases each). The CDR3 consists of 17 residues. CDR1 SGHRS and CDR2 YFSETQ come from the germline V gene. V was pared by 4 bases and J by 4 bases, with 23 bases between. The whole variable domain, filled in from reference TRBV5-1 and TRBJ2-5, reads KAGVTQTPRYLIKTRGQQVTLSCSPISGHRSVSWYQQTPGQGLQFLFEYFSETQRNKGNFPGRFSGRQFSNSRSEMNVSTLELGDSALYLCASSLYRDPQFVETQYFGPGTRLLVL.

The V call is TRBV5-1, the J call TRBJ1-2, with 7 bases matching TRBD1. The CDR3 consists of 13 residues. The V gene's germline CDR1 is SGHRS and CDR2 YFSETQ. J gave up 6 bases and V 3 bases, and 5 bases lay outside the gene matches. The DNA for the CDR3 is TGCGCCAGCAGCTCGACAGGGTTCGATGGCTACACCTTC. Its translation is CASSSTGFDGYTF.

V and J are TRBV11-2 and TRBJ1-1; no reliable D call. Trimming shortened V by 0 bases and J by 0 bases, and 14 bases separated the two germline ends. This CDR3 comprises 17 residues. Germline V gives CDR1 SGHAT, CDR2 FQNNGV. This CDR3 reads CASSLEGEGSLNTEAFF. The CDR3 region has the DNA TGTGCCAGCAGCTTAGAGGGTGAGGGAAGTTTGAACACTGAAGCTTTCTTT.

The gene calls are TRBV10-3 and TRBJ2-7, with TRBD2 identical over 8 bases. Germline CDR1 is ENHRY and CDR2 is SYGVKD. J lost 2 bases, V lost 2 bases, and 8 bases had no gene match. CDR3 length: 16 residues. CDR3 in DNA: TGTGCCATCAGTGAGCCGGGACTAGTGGTCCCCTACGAGCAGTACTTC. Its protein product is CAISEPGLVVPYEQYF.

This clone was seen a few times. The chain couples TRBV5-1 to TRBJ1-4, with 7 bases lining up with TRBD1. The CDR3 covers 14 residues. The junction had 3 bases not matched to a gene; V was cut back by 1 base and J by 6 bases. CDR1 and CDR2 from the germline V gene are SGHRS and YFSETQ. The CDR3 nucleotides read TGCGCCAGCAGCTTGTTCGGGACAGATGAAAAACTGTTTTTT. Amino acid sequence: CASSLFGTDEKLFF.